This TCR beta chain was documented in a study of CD8 T cells in Susac syndrome. The V end lost 5 bases, the J end lost 1 base, and 17 bases lay between the germline ends. The CDR3 covers 15 residues. From germline, CDR1 is DFQATT and CDR2 SNEGSKA (reference sequence). Random hexamers were used to reverse transcribe an amount of about 0.5 to 1 ug RNA. An immunoSEQ multiplex PCR generated amplified TCR beta CDR3 products spanning 54 Vbeta and 13 Jbeta. TCRdb recomputed calls from the immunoSEQ multiplex PCR reads with MiXCR, one row per CDR3 protein. The sample contains 150,000 to 200,000 distinct CDR3 sequences, around 94% of which appear only once.

The sequence was obtained from a human donor in good health. The sample comprised CD4+ T cells from PBMCs. The chain employs TRBV20-1 and TRBJ2-5, with D perhaps assigned TRBD1 or TRBD2 (5 bases each). The CDR3 DNA reads TGCAGTGCTGGGACGCCCCTCGGGTCCCAAGAGACCCAGTACTTC. This translates into CSAGTPLGSQETQYF.